The 7 T cell receptor beta chains below were found in one sample sequenced in a study of blood T cell repertoires in COVID-19. Sequencing used immunoSEQ multiplex PCR; TCRdb keeps in-frame clones, though not all of them. Found here are about 71,000 clones, roughly four fifths of them singletons; the top ten hold 6.5% to 7.5%. Material: peripheral blood. The receptors were sampled from a man aged 30 to 45 with COVID-19, enrolled during active disease.

The DNA for the CDR3 is TGTGCCAGCAGCTTAATGTTTACTAATGGGGCCAACGTCCTGACTTTC. Amino acid sequence: CASSLMFTNGANVLTF. The J gene is TRBJ2-6, the V gene TRBV11-3; D not resolved. The CDR3 length is 16 residues. V was clipped by 2 bases and J by 3 bases, with 11 bases between them. Germline V lookup: CDR1 SGHNT, CDR2 YENEEA.

This chain uses TRBV19 with TRBJ1-1, with 7 bases that match TRBD1. The length of the CDR3 is 16 residues. The V gene end was trimmed by 3 bases and the J gene end by 0 bases; junction bases not matched to a gene: 7. CDR1 is LNHDA and CDR2 is SQIVND in the germline V gene (reference sequence). The CDR3 loop reads CASSIAPTGLNTEAFF. The CDR3 region has the DNA TGTGCCAGTAGTATCGCCCCGACAGGGTTGAACACTGAAGCTTTCTTT.

The chain carries TRBV20-1 and TRBJ2-1; 9 bases map to TRBD2. The junction had 15 bases not matched to a gene; V was cut back by 3 bases and J by 15 bases. The CDR3 contains 14 residues. Germline assignment: CDR1 DFQATT and CDR2 SNEGSKA (reference sequence). CDR3 protein: CSASRASGIHRRFF. For the CDR3, the DNA is TGCAGTGCTAGTAGGGCTAGCGGGATCCATCGACGGTTCTTC.

The V gene is TRBV6-5, the J gene TRBJ2-7, with D tentatively TRBD1 (5 bases). V dropped 6 bases and J dropped 3 bases, with 18 bases sitting between them. The germline CDR1 and CDR2 sequences are MNHEY and SVGAGI. The CDR3 runs to 15 residues. The CDR3 loop is CASSKYPDSNYEQYF. DNA of the CDR3: TGTGCCAGCAGCAAATACCCAGACAGTAACTACGAGCAGTACTTC.

The CDR3 spells CASSTQGAGGSGYTF. The CDR3 DNA sequence: TGTGCCAGCTCAACTCAGGGGGCCGGCGGTAGCGGCTACACCTTC. This chain uses TRBV7-9 with TRBJ1-2; TRBD1 matches 8 bases. The CDR3 sequence is 15 residues long. V lost 8 bases to trimming and J lost 8 bases; unmatched junction nucleotides: 16. Germline V gene lookup returns CDR1 SEHNR and CDR2 FQNEAQ (reference sequence). The full variable domain, completed using reference TRBV7-9 and TRBJ1-2, is DTGVSQNPRHKITKRGQNVTFRCDPISEHNRLYWYRQTLGQGPEFLTYFQNEAQLEKSRLLSDRFSAERPKGSFSTLEIQRTEQGDSAMYLCASSTQGAGGSGYTFGSGTRLTVV.

CDR3 nucleotides: TGTGCCAGCAGCTTAGAGCTGCTGGGACAGGGGGAAGAAAAACTGTTTTTT. Translated, it gives CASSLELLGQGEEKLFF. This chain links TRBV7-2 with TRBJ1-4; 11 nucleotides line up with TRBD1. The CDR3 has 17 amino acids. Per germline, CDR1 SGHTA and CDR2 FQGNSA. V was pared by 1 base and J by 8 bases, with 9 bases of the junction left unmatched.

The rearrangement uses TRBV19 and TRBJ2-3; TRBD1 might be the D (6 bases). V was shortened by 3 bases and J by 2 bases, with 9 bases between the two germline ends. Germline V lookup: CDR1 LNHDA, CDR2 SQIVND (reference sequence). The CDR3 totals 14 residues. In DNA form, the CDR3 reads TGTGCCAGTAGTATTGACAGGTACACAGATACGCAGTATTTT. The encoded protein is CASSIDRYTDTQYF.